The 31 T cell receptor beta chains in this list originate from one sample, sequenced in a study of a mutant IDH1 vaccine in newly diagnosed glioma (dated by TCRdb to about 2021). The time point label, as the study defines it: week 5, during vaccination. A 20-mer mutant IDH1 peptide at 300 micrograms in Montanide made up each vaccine dose, which was injected subcutaneously together with topical imiquimod. The library was obtained by the immunoSEQ multiplex PCR assay. TCRdb's version of the immuneACCESS table is confined to in-frame rearrangements and falls short of the full clone set. An unresolved V gene accounts for under half of the shortfall where checked; the remainder is of unknown origin. The sample profile shows tens of thousands of clones; around 80% of them were found once. The biggest ten clones account for around 4.9% of the sample. Their specific antigens are unknown. The source material was PBMCs, sampled from a glioma patient whose treatment included an IDH1 peptide vaccine. The receptors derive from a man aged 50-60 years with glioma.

The chain carries TRBV27 and TRBJ1-5; 9 positions agree with TRBD1. Germline V lookup: CDR1 MNHEY, CDR2 SMNVEV (reference sequence). V lost 3 bases and J lost 5; bases outside the gene matches: 5. CDR3 size: 15 residues. In nucleotides, the CDR3 is TGTGCCAGCAGTTTCGGACAGGGGAGGGATCAGCCCCAGCATTTT. It is translated as CASSFGQGRDQPQHF.

The chain combines TRBV6-1 with TRBJ2-1, with D uncertain. V lost 5 bases and J 4 bases, leaving 15 bases between the germline ends. The CDR3 totals 15 residues. Germline V lookup: CDR1 MNHNS, CDR2 SASEGT. In nucleotides, the CDR3 is TGTGCCAGCAGTACCCCCCAGATCCGATACAATGAGCAGTTCTTC. Its translation: CASSTPQIRYNEQFF.

The gene calls are TRBV4-1 and TRBJ1-1; 7 bases are a match to TRBD1. Trimming removed 9 bases from V and 3 bases from J; junction bases left unmatched: 13. CDR3 length equals 15 residues. CDR1 is MGHRA, CDR2 YSYEKL, per germline. The CDR3 region has the DNA TGCGCCAGTTCCTGGGAGGGGGCACGGGACACTGAAGCTTTCTTT. It is translated as CASSWEGARDTEAFF.

This clone has more than one count but fewer than ten. The rearrangement joins TRBV4-1 to TRBJ2-2, with unresolved D. Per the germline V gene, CDR1 is MGHRA and CDR2 is YSYEKL. Trimming removed 3 bases from V and 2 bases from J, with 7 bases in between. The length of the CDR3 is 14 residues. CDR3 sequence (DNA): TGCGCCAGCAGCCACGTACATAACACCGGGGAGCTGTTTTTT. As protein: CASSHVHNTGELFF.

This clone was seen only a few times. The V gene is TRBV18, the J gene TRBJ1-4; 11 nucleotides agree with TRBD1. This CDR3 contains 16 residues. Trimming at V came to 4 bases and at J to 6 bases, leaving 7 bases not matched to a gene. Germline V lookup: CDR1 KGHSH, CDR2 LQKENI. The CDR3 bases are TGTGCCAGCTCACTGATTCCGGGACAGGGGGATGAAAAACTGTTTTTT. This codes for CASSLIPGQGDEKLFF.

In its sample, this clone was seen once. The rearrangement links TRBV29-1 to TRBJ1-2, with D hard to call. The germline V and J ends were trimmed by 3 bases and 4 bases, with 12 bases remaining between them. CDR1 SQVTM and CDR2 ANQGSEA come from the germline V gene. The CDR3 runs 13 residues. CDR3 in amino acids: CSVDTGFSYGYTF. DNA of the CDR3: TGCAGCGTTGACACGGGTTTCAGCTATGGCTACACCTTC. Variable domain in full (rest from reference TRBV29-1 and TRBJ1-2): SAVISQKPSRDICQRGTSLTIQCQVDSQVTMMFWYRQQPGQSLTLIATANQGSEATYESGFVIDKFPISRPNLTFSTLTVSNMSPEDSSIYLCSVDTGFSYGYTFGSGTRLTVV.

On this clone itself: This sample also contains other DNA sequences that code for the same CDR3. The rearrangement joins TRBV19 to TRBJ1-1, with TRBD1 matching over 7 bases. The V and J ends lost 1 base and 2 bases, in that order; junction bases with no gene match: 7. CDR1 is LNHDA and CDR2 is SQIVND in the germline V gene (reference sequence). The CDR3 is 16 amino acids. In nucleotides, the CDR3 is TGTGCCAGTAGTATAGTAGGGGACAGTCTAAACACTGAAGCTTTCTTT. It translates to CASSIVGDSLNTEAFF.

This clone occurred once. Written as DNA, the CDR3 is TGTGCCAGCAGCCCCCCCGGGGGCGGGGAGACCCAGTACTTC. Translating gives CASSPPGGGETQYF. V and J are TRBV11-1 and TRBJ2-5, with D perhaps being TRBD1 or TRBD2 (6 bases each). Deletions cut 5 bases from V and 5 bases from J, with 15 bases between. The CDR3 is made up of 14 amino acids. Germline V lookup: CDR1 SGHAT, CDR2 FQDESV (reference sequence). The variable domain in full, with the rest retrieved from reference TRBV11-1 and TRBJ2-5, is EAEVAQSPRYKITEKSQAVAFWCDPISGHATLYWYRQILGQGPELLVQFQDESVVDDSQLPKDRFSAERLKGVDSTLKIQPAELGDSAMYLCASSPPGGGETQYFGPGTRLLVL.

CDR3 bases: TGTGCCAGCAGGCCGGGACAGGGGGCATCCTACGAGCAGTACTTC. Translation gives CASRPGQGASYEQYF. The chain uses TRBV5-4 and TRBJ2-7; 12 bases fit TRBD1. The ends lost 5 bases at V and 1 base at J; junction bases unmatched: 4. The CDR3 is 15 amino acids. Germline V lookup: CDR1 SGHNT, CDR2 YYREEE (reference sequence).

V and J are TRBV4-2 and TRBJ2-7; unclear D gene. The CDR3 consists of 13 residues. V shed 0 bases and J shed 7 bases, with 10 bases lying between them. Germline V gives CDR1 LGHNA, CDR2 YNFKEQ. The CDR3, as DNA: TGTGCCAGCAGCCAAGAGAGGATCGGGGAGCAGTACTTC. It encodes CASSQERIGEQYF.

V and J are TRBV30 and TRBJ1-5, with D unresolved. Looked up from germline, CDR1 is GTSNPN and CDR2 is SVGIG (reference sequence). The germline V and J ends were trimmed by 5 bases and 0 bases, with 8 bases remaining between them. CDR3 length: 13 residues. In DNA form, the CDR3 reads TGTGCCTGGGCTAGAGATAGCAATCAGCCCCAGCATTTT. Amino acid sequence: CAWARDSNQPQHF.

The chain carries TRBV27 and TRBJ1-4; 9 bases agree with TRBD1. The CDR3 has 14 residues. Trimming took 4 bases from V and 7 from J; bases not matched to a gene: 4. The V gene's germline CDR1 is MNHEY and CDR2 SMNVEV (reference sequence). CDR3 DNA sequence: TGTGCCAGCAGTTGGGACAGGGATGGTGAAAAACTGTTTTTT. Translated: CASSWDRDGEKLFF.

The count of this clone is one. J is TRBJ2-7 and V is TRBV30, with unresolved D. Germline values: CDR1 GTSNPN, CDR2 SVGIG (reference sequence). This CDR3 has 13 amino acids. V was cut by 2 bases and J by 3 bases, with 11 bases left in between. The CDR3 nucleotides are TGTGCCTGGAGTCGAAAACCGGACTACGAGCAGTACTTC. As protein: CAWSRKPDYEQYF. Looking up the rest from reference TRBV30 and TRBJ2-7 gives the full variable domain: SQTIHQWPATLVQPVGSPLSLECTVEGTSNPNLYWYRQAAGRGLQLLFYSVGIGQISSEVPQNLSASRPQDRQFILSSKKLLLSDSGFYLCAWSRKPDYEQYFGPGTRLTVT.

The gene calls are TRBV30 and TRBJ1-2, with TRBD1 as a possible D gene (6 bases). V lost 4 bases, J lost 3 bases, and 12 bases lay in between. The germline gives CDR1 GTSNPN, CDR2 SVGIG (reference sequence). The CDR3 totals 13 residues. The CDR3 bases are TGTGCCTGGACCCCGGCAGGGGACTATGGCTACACCTTC. It is translated as CAWTPAGDYGYTF.

The rearrangement joins TRBV6-1 to TRBJ2-6; D not resolved. This CDR3 is built from 14 residues. The germline CDR1 and CDR2 sequences are MNHNS and SASEGT. Trimming stripped 6 bases from V and 0 bases from J, with 6 bases between. The CDR3 region is CASRVISGANVLTF. The CDR3 DNA is TGTGCCAGCAGGGTGATCTCTGGGGCCAACGTCCTGACTTTC.

The gene calls are TRBV18 and TRBJ1-1; maybe TRBD1 (6 bases). The CDR3 length is 16 residues. The V gene's germline CDR1 is KGHSH and CDR2 LQKENI. The V end lost 3 bases, the J end lost 4 bases, and 18 bases lay between the germline ends. DNA of the CDR3: TGTGCCAGCTCACCTTTGGCAGGGGAATTTTTCACTGAAGCTTTCTTT. Encoded protein: CASSPLAGEFFTEAFF.

This clone was seen a handful of times. The gene calls are TRBV7-3 and TRBJ2-1; 8 nucleotides match TRBD2. Unmatched junction bases numbered 8, after V lost 3 bases and J lost 7 bases. In germline, CDR1 is SGHTA, CDR2 FQGTGA. This CDR3 spans 15 amino acids. The CDR3 spells CASSLYSGGPNEQFF. CDR3 DNA: TGTGCCAGCAGCTTGTACAGCGGGGGACCAAATGAGCAGTTCTTC.

This clone was observed a handful of times. This chain uses TRBV4-1 with TRBJ1-1; tentatively, D is TRBD1 (6 bases). The germline V gene encodes CDR1 MGHRA and CDR2 YSYEKL. The ends were cut back, 2 bases at V and 1 base at J, with 11 bases in the middle. The CDR3 has 15 amino acids. CDR3 coding DNA: TGCGCCAGCAGCCAACCCCGACAGGAGAACACTGAAGCTTTCTTT. It specifies CASSQPRQENTEAFF.

The gene calls are TRBV30 and TRBJ1-5; no firm D call. This CDR3 is 14 amino acids long. Trimming stripped 0 bases from V and 7 bases from J, with 13 bases between. Germline V gene lookup returns CDR1 GTSNPN and CDR2 SVGIG (reference sequence). CDR3 sequence reads: CAWSVDSWEQPQHF. CDR3 nucleotides: TGTGCCTGGAGTGTAGATTCCTGGGAACAGCCCCAGCATTTT.

In this sample, this clone turned up a few times. The chain recombines TRBV5-6 with TRBJ1-5, with TRBD1 matching 8 bases. CDR1 SGHDT and CDR2 YYEEEE come from the germline V gene. The CDR3 length is 15 residues. With V trimmed by 4 bases and J by 0 bases, 3 bases remained unmatched. CDR3 residues: CASSMGTGSNQPQHF. Here the CDR3 DNA reads TGTGCCAGCAGCATGGGGACAGGTAGCAATCAGCCCCAGCATTTT.

The chain uses TRBV11-2 and TRBJ1-2, with D maybe TRBD1 (5 bases). Germline V gene lookup returns CDR1 SGHAT and CDR2 FQNNGV. CDR3 length equals 16 residues. V lost 5 bases and J 2 bases, leaving 18 bases between the germline ends. The CDR3 nucleotides read TGTGCCAGCAGCCTTTGGGTGGGTGAGGGGAACTATGGCTACACCTTC. It encodes CASSLWVGEGNYGYTF.

The chain links TRBV7-3 to TRBJ2-1; the match to TRBD2 covers 8 bases. The CDR3 has 17 amino acids. Trimming took 2 bases from V and 0 from J; bases not matched to a gene: 6. Germline loops: CDR1 SGHTA, CDR2 FQGTGA. CDR3 residues: CASSLVGGAISYNEQFF. In DNA, the CDR3 is TGTGCCAGCAGCTTAGTCGGGGGGGCGATCTCCTACAATGAGCAGTTCTTC.

The chain combines TRBV5-4 with TRBJ2-2; 7 positions agree with TRBD2. CDR1 is SGHNT and CDR2 is YYREEE in the germline V gene (reference sequence). The V gene end was trimmed by 4 bases and the J gene end by 5 bases; junction bases not matched to a gene: 5. This CDR3 contains 14 residues. The CDR3 loop is CASSPGGRTGELFF. As DNA, the CDR3 is TGTGCCAGCAGCCCGGGGGGACGTACCGGGGAGCTGTTTTTT.

The rearrangement joins TRBV18 to TRBJ2-1; TRBD1 or TRBD2 may be the D gene (6 bases each). V was cut by 5 bases and J by 7 bases, with 15 bases left in between. Germline CDR1 KGHSH, CDR2 LQKENI. This CDR3 region has 14 residues. The CDR3 DNA sequence: TGTGCCAGCTCAGGGACACGGGGGCGGAATGAGCAGTTCTTC. Its translation is CASSGTRGRNEQFF.

V is TRBV28 and J is TRBJ2-7; the D is unclear. Trimming removed 7 bases at V and 0 bases at J, with 10 bases between. The CDR3 is 13 residues long. Germline lookup yields CDR1 MDHEN and CDR2 SYDVKM. This CDR3 reads CASKDGSSYEQYF. DNA for the CDR3: TGTGCCAGCAAGGACGGAAGCTCCTACGAGCAGTACTTC. Supplemented by reference TRBV28 and TRBJ2-7, the full variable domain reads DVKVTQSSRYLVKRTGEKVFLECVQDMDHENMFWYRQDPGLGLRLIYFSYDVKMKEKGDIPEGYSVSREKKERFSLILESASTNQTSMYLCASKDGSSYEQYFGPGTRLTVT.

The CDR3 spells CATWSPKNIQYF. The DNA for the CDR3 is TGTGCCACCTGGAGTCCTAAAAACATTCAGTACTTC. This chain uses TRBV19 with TRBJ2-4; unclear D gene. Germline V gives CDR1 LNHDA, CDR2 SQIVND (reference sequence). The CDR3 length is 12 residues. Trimming took 10 bases from V and 4 from J, leaving 11 bases between them.

The rearrangement uses TRBV2 and TRBJ2-2; the D is unclear. CDR3 length equals 13 residues. Germline CDR1 SNHLY, CDR2 FYNNEI. Trimming removed 5 bases at V and 7 bases at J, with 11 bases between. The CDR3 sequence is CASSSQTNGELFF. The DNA of the CDR3 is TGTGCCAGCAGTTCTCAGACAAACGGGGAGCTGTTTTTT. Full variable domain (rest looked up from reference TRBV2 and TRBJ2-2): EPEVTQTPSHQVTQMGQEVILRCVPISNHLYFYWYRQILGQKVEFLVSFYNNEISEKSEIFDDQFSVERPDGSNFTLKIRSTKLEDSAMYFCASSSQTNGELFFGEGSRLTVL.

This sequence joins TRBV30 and TRBJ2-7; no clear D gene. The CDR3 totals 11 residues. The V and J ends lost 4 bases and 5 bases respectively, with 9 bases between them. The germline V gene has CDR1 GTSNPN and CDR2 SVGIG (reference sequence). As DNA, the CDR3 is TGTGCCTGGACGGAACTCCACGAGCAGTACTTC. Translating gives CAWTELHEQYF.

This clone was observed a handful of times. V and J are TRBV9 and TRBJ1-1; D not resolved. V shed 5 bases and J shed 0 bases, with 5 bases lying between them. The V gene's germline CDR1 is SGDLS and CDR2 YYNGEE. The CDR3 extends over 12 amino acids. The CDR3 reads CASSTLNTEAFF. CDR3 sequence (DNA): TGTGCCAGCAGTACCTTGAACACTGAAGCTTTCTTT.

J is TRBJ2-1 and V is TRBV7-6, with TRBD2 identical over 9 bases. CDR1 is SGHVS and CDR2 is FNYEAQ in the germline V gene. The V gene end was trimmed by 6 bases and the J gene end by 3 bases; junction bases not matched to a gene: 6. The CDR3 contains 15 residues. This CDR3 reads CASSGRAGGYNEQFF. CDR3 sequence (DNA): TGTGCCAGCAGTGGCAGAGCGGGGGGCTACAATGAGCAGTTCTTC. Full variable domain (missing parts from reference TRBV7-6 and TRBJ2-1): GAGVSQSPRYKVTKRGQDVALRCDPISGHVSLYWYRQALGQGPEFLTYFNYEAQQDKSGLPNDRFSAERPEGSISTLTIQRTEQRDSAMYRCASSGRAGGYNEQFFGPGTRLTVL.

This chain uses TRBV9 with TRBJ1-3; a possible D gene is TRBD1 (6 bases). Germline values: CDR1 SGDLS, CDR2 YYNGEE. The CDR3 loop spans 15 amino acids. V lost 3 bases to trimming and J lost 4 bases, with 14 bases between them. The CDR3 is CASSDTGNEGNTIYF. CDR3 sequence (DNA): TGTGCCAGCAGCGATACAGGGAACGAAGGAAACACCATATATTTT.